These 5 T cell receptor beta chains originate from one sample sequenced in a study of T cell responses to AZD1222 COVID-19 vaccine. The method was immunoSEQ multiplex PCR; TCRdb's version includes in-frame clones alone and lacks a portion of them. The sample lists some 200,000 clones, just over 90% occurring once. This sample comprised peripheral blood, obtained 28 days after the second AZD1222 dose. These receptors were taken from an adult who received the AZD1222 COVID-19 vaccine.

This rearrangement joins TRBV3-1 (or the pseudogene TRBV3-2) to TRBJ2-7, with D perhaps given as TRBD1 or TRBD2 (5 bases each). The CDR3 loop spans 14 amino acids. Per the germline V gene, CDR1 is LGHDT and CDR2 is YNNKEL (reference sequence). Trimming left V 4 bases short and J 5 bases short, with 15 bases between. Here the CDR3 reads CASSPLRGFDEQYF. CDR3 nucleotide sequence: TGTGCCAGCAGCCCTCTTCGGGGCTTCGACGAGCAGTACTTC.

This CDR3 reads CASSLREDSNQPQHF. As DNA, the CDR3 is TGTGCCAGCAGTCTCCGGGAGGATAGCAATCAGCCCCAGCATTTT. The V call is TRBV6-5, the J call TRBJ1-5, with unresolved D. The germline CDR1 and CDR2 sequences are MNHEY and SVGAGI. V dropped 5 bases and J dropped 0 bases, with 11 bases sitting between them. This CDR3 spans 15 amino acids.

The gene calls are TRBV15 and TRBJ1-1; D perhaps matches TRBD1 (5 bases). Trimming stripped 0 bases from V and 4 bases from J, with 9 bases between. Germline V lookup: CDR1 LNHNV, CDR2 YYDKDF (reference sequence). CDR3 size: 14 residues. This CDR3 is CATSREGQGTEAFF. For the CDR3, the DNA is TGTGCCACCAGCAGAGAAGGGCAGGGCACTGAAGCTTTCTTT.

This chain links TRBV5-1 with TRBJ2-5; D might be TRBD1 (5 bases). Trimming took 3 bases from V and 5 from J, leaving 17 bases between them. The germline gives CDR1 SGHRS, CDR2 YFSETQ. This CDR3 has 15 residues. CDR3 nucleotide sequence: TGCGCCAGCAGCTCCACAGGATCCGCCGAGGAGACCCAGTACTTC. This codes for CASSSTGSAEETQYF.

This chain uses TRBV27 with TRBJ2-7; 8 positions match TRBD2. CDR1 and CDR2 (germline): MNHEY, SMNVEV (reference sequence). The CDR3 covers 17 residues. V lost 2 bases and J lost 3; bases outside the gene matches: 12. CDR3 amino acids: CASSLDSGDSRYYEQYF. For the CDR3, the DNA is TGTGCCAGCAGTTTAGATAGCGGGGATTCCCGCTACTACGAGCAGTACTTC.